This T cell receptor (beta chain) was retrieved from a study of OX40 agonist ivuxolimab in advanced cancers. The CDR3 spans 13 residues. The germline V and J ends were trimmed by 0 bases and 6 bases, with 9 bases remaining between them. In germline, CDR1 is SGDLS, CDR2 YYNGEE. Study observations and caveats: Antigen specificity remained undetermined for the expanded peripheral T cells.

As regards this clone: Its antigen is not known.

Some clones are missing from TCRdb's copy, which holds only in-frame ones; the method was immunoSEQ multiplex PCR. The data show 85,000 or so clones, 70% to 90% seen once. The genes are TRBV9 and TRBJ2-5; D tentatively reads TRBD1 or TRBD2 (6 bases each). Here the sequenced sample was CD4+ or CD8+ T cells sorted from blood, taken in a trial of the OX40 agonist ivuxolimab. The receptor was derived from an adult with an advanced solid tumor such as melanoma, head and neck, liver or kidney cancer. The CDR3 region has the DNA TGTGCCAGCAGCGTAGTAGGGGGGAAGACCCAGTACTTC. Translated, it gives CASSVVGGKTQYF.